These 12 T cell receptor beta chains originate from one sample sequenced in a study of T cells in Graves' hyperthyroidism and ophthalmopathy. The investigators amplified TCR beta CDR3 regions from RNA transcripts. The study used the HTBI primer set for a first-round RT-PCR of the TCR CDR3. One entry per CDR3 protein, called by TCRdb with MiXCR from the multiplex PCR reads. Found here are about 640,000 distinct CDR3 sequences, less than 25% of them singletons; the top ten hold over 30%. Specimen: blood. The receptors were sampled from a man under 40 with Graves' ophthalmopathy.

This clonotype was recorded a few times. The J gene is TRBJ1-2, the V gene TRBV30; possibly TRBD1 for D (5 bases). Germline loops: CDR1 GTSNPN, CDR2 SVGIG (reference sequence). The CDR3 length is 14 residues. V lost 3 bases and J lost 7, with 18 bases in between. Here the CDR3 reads CAWRDPPPGAGYTF. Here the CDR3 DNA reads TGTGCCTGGAGAGACCCCCCCCCTGGGGCTGGCTACACCTTC.

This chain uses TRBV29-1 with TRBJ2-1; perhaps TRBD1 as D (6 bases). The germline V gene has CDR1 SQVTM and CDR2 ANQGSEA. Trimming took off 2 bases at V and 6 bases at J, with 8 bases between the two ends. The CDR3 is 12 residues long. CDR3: CSVEKGVNEQFF. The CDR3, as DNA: TGCAGCGTTGAAAAGGGGGTCAATGAGCAGTTCTTC.

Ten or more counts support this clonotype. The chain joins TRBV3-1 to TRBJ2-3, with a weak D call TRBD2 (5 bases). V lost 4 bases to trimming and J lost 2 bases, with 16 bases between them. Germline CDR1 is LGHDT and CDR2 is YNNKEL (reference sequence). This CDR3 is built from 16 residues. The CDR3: CASSPVSRAFTDTQYF. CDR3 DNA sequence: TGTGCCAGCAGCCCCGTCTCGCGGGCTTTCACAGATACGCAGTATTTT.

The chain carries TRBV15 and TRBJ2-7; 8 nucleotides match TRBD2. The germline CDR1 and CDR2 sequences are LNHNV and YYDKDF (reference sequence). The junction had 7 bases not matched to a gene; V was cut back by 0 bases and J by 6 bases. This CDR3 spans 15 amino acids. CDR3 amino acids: CATSRDRGGGREQYF. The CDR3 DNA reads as TGTGCCACCAGCAGAGATCGGGGGGGAGGTCGCGAGCAGTACTTC.

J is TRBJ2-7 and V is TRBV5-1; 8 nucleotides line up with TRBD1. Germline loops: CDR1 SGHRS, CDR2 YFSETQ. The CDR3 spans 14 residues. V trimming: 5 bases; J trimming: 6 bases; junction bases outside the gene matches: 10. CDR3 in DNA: TGCGCCAGCAGACGAGACAGGGGAGGCCTCGAGCAGTACTTC. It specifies CASRRDRGGLEQYF.

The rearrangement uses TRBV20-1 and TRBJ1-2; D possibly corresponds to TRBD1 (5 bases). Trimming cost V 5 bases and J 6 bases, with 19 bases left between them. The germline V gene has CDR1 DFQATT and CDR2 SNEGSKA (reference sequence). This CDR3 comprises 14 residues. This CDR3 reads CSARGQGGIHGYTF. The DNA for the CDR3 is TGCAGTGCTCGAGGGCAGGGTGGGATTCATGGCTACACCTTC.

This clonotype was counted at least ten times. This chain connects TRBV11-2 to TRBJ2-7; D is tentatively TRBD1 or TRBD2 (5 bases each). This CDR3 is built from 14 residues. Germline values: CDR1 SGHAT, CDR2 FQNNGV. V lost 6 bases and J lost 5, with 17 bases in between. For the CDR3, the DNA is TGTGCCAGCAGAACGGTGCGTCGGGGCCACGAGCAGTACTTC. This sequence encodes CASRTVRRGHEQYF.

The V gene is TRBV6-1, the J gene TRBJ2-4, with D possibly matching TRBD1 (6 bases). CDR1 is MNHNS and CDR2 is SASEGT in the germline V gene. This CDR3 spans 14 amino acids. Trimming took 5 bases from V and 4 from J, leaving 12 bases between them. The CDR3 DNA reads TGTGCCAGCAGTCCTCGGGACAAAAAAAACATTCAGTACTTC. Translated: CASSPRDKKNIQYF.

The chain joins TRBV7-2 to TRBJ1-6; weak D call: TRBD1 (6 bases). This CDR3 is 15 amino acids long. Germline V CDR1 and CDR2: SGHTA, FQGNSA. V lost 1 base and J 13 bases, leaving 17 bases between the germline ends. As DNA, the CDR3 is TGTGCCAGCAGCTTAGGTCTTATAGGGGGTGCGCCCCTCCACTTT. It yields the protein CASSLGLIGGAPLHF.

In DNA form, the CDR3 reads TGTGCCAGCAGTTACGAACAGGGCTACGAGCAGTACTTC. Its translation: CASSYEQGYEQYF. This chain connects TRBV6-5 to TRBJ2-7; D possibly corresponds to TRBD1 (6 bases). Between the trimmed V and J ends, which lost 2 bases and 3 bases, there was a span of 8 bases. The CDR3 is 13 residues long. Germline values: CDR1 MNHEY, CDR2 SVGAGI.

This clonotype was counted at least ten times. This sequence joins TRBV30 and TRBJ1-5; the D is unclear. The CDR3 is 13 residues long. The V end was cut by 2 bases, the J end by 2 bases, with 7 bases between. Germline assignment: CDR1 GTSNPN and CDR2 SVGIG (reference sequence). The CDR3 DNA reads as TGTGCCTGGAGTCCGGCGGGCAATCAGCCCCAGCATTTT. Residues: CAWSPAGNQPQHF. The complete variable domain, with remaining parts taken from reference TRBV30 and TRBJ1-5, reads SQTIHQWPATLVQPVGSPLSLECTVEGTSNPNLYWYRQAAGRGLQLLFYSVGIGQISSEVPQNLSASRPQDRQFILSSKKLLLSDSGFYLCAWSPAGNQPQHFGDGTRLSIL.

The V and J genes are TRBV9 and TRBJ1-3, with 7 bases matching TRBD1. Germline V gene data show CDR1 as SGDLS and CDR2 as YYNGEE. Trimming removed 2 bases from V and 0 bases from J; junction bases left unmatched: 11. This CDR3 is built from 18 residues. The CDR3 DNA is TGTGCCAGCAGCGTGAGGGGGGACAGTTCTTTCTCTGGAAACACCATATATTTT. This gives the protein CASSVRGDSSFSGNTIYF.